Listed here is a single T cell receptor beta chain. This sample is part of a study of blood T cell dynamics during melanoma immunotherapy. The germline V and J ends were trimmed by 6 bases and 0 bases, with 8 bases remaining between them. Germline CDR1 reads SGHNT; CDR2 reads YENEEA. The CDR3 runs to 14 residues. A fixed DNA input of about 0.35 ug was used per bulk PBMC sample. Assay used: immunoSEQ multiplex PCR; TCRdb lists only in-frame clones, some missing. This table has tens of thousands of clones, 70% to 90% appearing once. As for time point: pre-treatment baseline. Response was assessed by RECIST 1.1 at 12 weeks, except a couple of rapid progressors.

The chain carries TRBV11-3 and TRBJ2-2; a possible D gene is TRBD1 (5 bases). The sequence came from a human donor with melanoma. The sequences come from blood, collected from a patient treated with checkpoint blockade. CDR3 coding DNA: TGTGCCAGCAGAACGACAGCGAACACCGGGGAGCTGTTTTTT. Protein: CASRTTANTGELFF.